This T cell receptor beta chain was documented in a study of T cells in Graves' hyperthyroidism and ophthalmopathy. Germline CDR1 and CDR2: SNHLY and FYNNEI. CDR3 size: 14 residues. The CDR3 regions of TCR beta were amplified from RNA transcripts. The TCR CDR3 first-round RT-PCR relied on the HTBI primer set. TCRdb ran MiXCR on the multiplex PCR reads and lists one entry per CDR3 protein. The sample consists of over 500,000 distinct CDR3 sequences, approximately 16% of them appearing once. As for this clonotype: A read error is possible here, since a much larger clone lies one base away.

Sequencing was carried out using blood. This receptor was identified in a woman in her 30s with Graves' ophthalmopathy. V gene TRBV2 combines with J gene TRBJ2-7; the match to TRBD2 covers 8 bases. The J call may be in error: the DNA end matches TRBJ2-1 better. The CDR3 here is CASSDLAGNYEQFF. CDR3 in DNA: TGTGCCAGCAGCGACTTAGCGGGAAACTACGAGCAGTTCTTC.